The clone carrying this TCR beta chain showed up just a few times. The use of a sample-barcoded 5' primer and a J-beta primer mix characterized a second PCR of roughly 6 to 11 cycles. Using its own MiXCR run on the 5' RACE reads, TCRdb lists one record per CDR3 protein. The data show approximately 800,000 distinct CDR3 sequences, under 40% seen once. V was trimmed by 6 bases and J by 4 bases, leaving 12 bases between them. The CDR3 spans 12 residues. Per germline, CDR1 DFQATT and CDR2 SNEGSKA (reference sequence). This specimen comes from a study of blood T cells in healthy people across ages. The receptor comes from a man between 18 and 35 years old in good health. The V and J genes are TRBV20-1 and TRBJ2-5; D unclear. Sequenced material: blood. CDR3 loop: CSASVMGETQYF. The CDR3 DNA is TGCAGTGCCTCCGTTATGGGAGAGACCCAGTACTTC.